The entry below gives a single TCR beta chain sequence along with its context. Antigen: not known. The data stem from a study of T cells in localized non-small cell lung cancer. The V gene's germline CDR1 is SGHTA and CDR2 FQGTGA. CDR3 size: 13 residues. Trimming took 5 bases from V and 5 from J, leaving 9 bases between them. Study-level points and caveats: Sequencing covered just one tumor region, so heterogeneity cannot be ruled out. The greatest T cell clonality was found in uninvolved adjacent lung (higher than in tumor).

Profiling relied on immunoSEQ multiplex PCR, and the TCRdb table lists in-frame clones only, not all of them. The sample has tens of thousands of clones, about 89% seen once; the top ten hold 15% to 20%. The chain employs TRBV7-3 and TRBJ2-2; no clear D. The input for sequencing was peripheral blood, taken before any cancer treatment. The TCR sequence derives from a man aged 40 to 70 with stage I lung adenocarcinoma. CDR3 residues: CASSLSKTGELFF. CDR3 nucleotides: TGTGCCAGCAGCCTTTCTAAGACCGGGGAGCTGTTTTTT.